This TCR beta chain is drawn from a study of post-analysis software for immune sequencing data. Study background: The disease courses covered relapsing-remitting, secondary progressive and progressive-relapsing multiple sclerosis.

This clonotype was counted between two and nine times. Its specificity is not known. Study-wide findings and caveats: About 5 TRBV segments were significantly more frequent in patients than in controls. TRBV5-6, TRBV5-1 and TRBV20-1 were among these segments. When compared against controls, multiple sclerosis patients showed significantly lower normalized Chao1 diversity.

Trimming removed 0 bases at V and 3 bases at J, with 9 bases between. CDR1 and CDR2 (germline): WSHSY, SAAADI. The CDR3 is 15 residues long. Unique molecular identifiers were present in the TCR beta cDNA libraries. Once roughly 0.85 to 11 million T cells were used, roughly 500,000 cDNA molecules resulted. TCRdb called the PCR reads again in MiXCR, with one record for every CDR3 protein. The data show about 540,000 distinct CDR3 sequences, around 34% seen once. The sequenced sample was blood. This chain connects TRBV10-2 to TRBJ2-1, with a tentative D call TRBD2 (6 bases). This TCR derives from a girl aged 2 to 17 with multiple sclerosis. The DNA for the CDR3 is TGCGCCAGCAGTGAGTCTCGGGGGTTCTACAATGAGCAGTTCTTC. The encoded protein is CASSESRGFYNEQFF.